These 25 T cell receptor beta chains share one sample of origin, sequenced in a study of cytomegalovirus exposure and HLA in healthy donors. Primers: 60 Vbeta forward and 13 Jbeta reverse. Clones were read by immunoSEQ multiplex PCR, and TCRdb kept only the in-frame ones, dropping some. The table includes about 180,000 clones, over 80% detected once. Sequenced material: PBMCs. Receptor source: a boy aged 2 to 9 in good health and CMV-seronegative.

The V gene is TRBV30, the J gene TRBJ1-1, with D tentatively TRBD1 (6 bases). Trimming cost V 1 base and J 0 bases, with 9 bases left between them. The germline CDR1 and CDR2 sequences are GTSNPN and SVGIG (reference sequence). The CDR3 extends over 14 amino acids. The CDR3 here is CAWSEGELNTEAFF. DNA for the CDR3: TGTGCCTGGAGTGAGGGGGAACTGAACACTGAAGCTTTCTTT.

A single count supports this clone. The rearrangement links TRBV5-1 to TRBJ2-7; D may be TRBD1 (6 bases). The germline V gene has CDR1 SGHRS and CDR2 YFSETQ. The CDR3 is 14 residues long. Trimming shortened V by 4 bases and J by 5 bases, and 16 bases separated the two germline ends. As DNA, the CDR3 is TGCGCCAGCAGCCCGAATACAGGGTCCCACGAGCAGTACGTC. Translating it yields CASSPNTGSHEQYV.

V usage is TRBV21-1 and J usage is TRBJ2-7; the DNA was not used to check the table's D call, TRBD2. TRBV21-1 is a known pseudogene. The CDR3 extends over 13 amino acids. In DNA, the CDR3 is TGTGCCAGCAGCCCCATGCGTCTTTACGAGCAGTACTTC. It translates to CASSPMRLYEQYF.

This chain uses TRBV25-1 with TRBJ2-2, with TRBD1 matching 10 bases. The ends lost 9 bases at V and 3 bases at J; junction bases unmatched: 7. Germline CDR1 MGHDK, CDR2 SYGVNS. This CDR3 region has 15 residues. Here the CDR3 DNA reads TGTGCCAGTCAGAAGGGGACAGGGGACACCGGGGAGCTGTTTTTT. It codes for CASQKGTGDTGELFF.

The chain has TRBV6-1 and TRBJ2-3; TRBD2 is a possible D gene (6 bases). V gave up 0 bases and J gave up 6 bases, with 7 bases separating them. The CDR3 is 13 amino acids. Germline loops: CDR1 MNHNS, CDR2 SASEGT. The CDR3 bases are TGTGCCAGCAGTGAAGCGCGGGGTGATACGCAGTATTTT. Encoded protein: CASSEARGDTQYF.

The CDR3 protein is CAWRGQVVKNSPLHF. For the CDR3, the DNA is TGTGCCTGGAGGGGACAGGTAGTTAAGAATTCACCCCTCCACTTT. The chain has TRBV30 and TRBJ1-6; TRBD1 matches 8 bases. Germline values: CDR1 GTSNPN, CDR2 SVGIG (reference sequence). V trimming: 3 bases; J trimming: 7 bases; junction bases outside the gene matches: 8. This CDR3 is built from 15 residues.

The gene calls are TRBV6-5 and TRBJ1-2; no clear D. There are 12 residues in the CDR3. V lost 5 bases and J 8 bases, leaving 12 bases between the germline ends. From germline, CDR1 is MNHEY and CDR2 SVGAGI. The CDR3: CASSTPPQGYTF. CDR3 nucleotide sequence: TGTGCCAGCAGTACCCCCCCGCAGGGCTACACCTTC.

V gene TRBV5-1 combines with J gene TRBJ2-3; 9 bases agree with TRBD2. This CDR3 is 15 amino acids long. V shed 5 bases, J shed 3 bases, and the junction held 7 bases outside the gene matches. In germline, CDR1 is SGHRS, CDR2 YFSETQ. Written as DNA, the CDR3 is TGCGCCAGCAGTGTAGCGGGAGTGGGTACAGATACGCAGTATTTT. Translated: CASSVAGVGTDTQYF.

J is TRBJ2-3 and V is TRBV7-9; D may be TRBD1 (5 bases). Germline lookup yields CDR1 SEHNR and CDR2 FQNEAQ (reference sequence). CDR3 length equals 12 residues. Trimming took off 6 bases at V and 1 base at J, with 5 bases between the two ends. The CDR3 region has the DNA TGTGCCAGCAGAGGGGGCACAGATACGCAGTATTTT. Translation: CASRGGTDTQYF.

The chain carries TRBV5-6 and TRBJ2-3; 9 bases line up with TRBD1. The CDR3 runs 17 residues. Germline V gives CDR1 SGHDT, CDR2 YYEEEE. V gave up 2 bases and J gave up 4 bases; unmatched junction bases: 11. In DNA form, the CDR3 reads TGTGCCAGCAGCTTACGTGTGGGGACAGGGATCTCAGATACGCAGTATTTT. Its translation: CASSLRVGTGISDTQYF. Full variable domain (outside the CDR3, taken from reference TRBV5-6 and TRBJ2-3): DAGVTQSPTHLIKTRGQQVTLRCSPKSGHDTVSWYQQALGQGPQFIFQYYEEEERQRGNFPDRFSGHQFPNYSSELNVNALLLGDSALYLCASSLRVGTGISDTQYFGPGTRLTVL.

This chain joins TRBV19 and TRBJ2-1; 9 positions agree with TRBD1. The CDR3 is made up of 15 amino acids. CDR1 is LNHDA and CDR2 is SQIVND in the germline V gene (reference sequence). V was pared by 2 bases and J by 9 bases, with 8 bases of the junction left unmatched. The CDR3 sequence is CASSISGTGRGEQFF. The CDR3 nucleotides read TGTGCCAGTAGTATATCCGGGACAGGGAGGGGTGAGCAGTTCTTC.

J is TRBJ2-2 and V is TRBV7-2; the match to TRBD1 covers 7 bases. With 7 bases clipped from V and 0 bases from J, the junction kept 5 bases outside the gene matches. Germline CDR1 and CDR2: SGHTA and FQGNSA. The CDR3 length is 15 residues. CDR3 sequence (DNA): TGTGCCAGCACCCCCGGGACAGCGAACACCGGGGAGCTGTTTTTT. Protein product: CASTPGTANTGELFF. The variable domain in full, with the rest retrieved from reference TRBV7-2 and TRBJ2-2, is GAGVSQSPSNKVTEKGKDVELRCDPISGHTALYWYRQSLGQGLEFLIYFQGNSAPDKSGLPSDRFSAERTGGSVSTLTIQRTQQEDSAVYLCASTPGTANTGELFFGEGSRLTVL.

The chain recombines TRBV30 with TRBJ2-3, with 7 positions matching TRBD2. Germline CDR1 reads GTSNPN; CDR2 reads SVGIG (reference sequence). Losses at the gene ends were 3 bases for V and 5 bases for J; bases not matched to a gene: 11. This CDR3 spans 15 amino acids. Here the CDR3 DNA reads TGTGCCTGGAGCCCGGGGCGGGAGAGGGGAGATACGCAGTATTTT. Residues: CAWSPGRERGDTQYF.

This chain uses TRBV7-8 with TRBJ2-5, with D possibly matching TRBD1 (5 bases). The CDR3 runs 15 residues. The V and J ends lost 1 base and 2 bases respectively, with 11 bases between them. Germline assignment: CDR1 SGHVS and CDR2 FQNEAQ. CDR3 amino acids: CASSLEAGRQETQYF. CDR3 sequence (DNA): TGTGCCAGCAGCTTAGAGGCAGGGCGACAAGAGACCCAGTACTTC.

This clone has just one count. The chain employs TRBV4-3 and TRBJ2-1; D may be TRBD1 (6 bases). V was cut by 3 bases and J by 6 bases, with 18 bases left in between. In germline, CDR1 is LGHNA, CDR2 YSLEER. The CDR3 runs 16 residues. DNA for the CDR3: TGCGCCAGCAGCCATACCTCCGGGACATCGGTCAATGAGCAGTTCTTC. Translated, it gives CASSHTSGTSVNEQFF.

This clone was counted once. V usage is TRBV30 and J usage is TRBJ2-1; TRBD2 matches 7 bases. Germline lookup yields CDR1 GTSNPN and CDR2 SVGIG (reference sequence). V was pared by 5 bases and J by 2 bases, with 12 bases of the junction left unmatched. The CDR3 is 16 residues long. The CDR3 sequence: CAWYPGLTIPYNEQFF. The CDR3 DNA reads TGTGCCTGGTACCCGGGACTAACTATCCCCTACAATGAGCAGTTCTTC.

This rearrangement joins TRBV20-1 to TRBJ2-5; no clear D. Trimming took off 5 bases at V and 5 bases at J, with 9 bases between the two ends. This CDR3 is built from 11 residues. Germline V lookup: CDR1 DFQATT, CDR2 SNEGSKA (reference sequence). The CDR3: CSAQATETQYF. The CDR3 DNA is TGCAGTGCTCAGGCGACGGAGACCCAGTACTTC.

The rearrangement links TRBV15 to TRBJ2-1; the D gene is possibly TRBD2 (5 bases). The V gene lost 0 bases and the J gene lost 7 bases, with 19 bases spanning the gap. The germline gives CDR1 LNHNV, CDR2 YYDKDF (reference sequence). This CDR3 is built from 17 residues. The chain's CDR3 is CATSRDVVEGVYNEQFF. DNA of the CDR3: TGTGCCACCAGCAGAGATGTTGTAGAGGGAGTTTATAATGAGCAGTTCTTC.

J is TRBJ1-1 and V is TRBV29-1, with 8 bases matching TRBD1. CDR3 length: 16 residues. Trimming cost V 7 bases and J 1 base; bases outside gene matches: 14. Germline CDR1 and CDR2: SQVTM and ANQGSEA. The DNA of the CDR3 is TGCAGCGCCACTCGGACAGGGCGAGGAAAGAACACTGAAGCTTTCTTT. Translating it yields CSATRTGRGKNTEAFF.

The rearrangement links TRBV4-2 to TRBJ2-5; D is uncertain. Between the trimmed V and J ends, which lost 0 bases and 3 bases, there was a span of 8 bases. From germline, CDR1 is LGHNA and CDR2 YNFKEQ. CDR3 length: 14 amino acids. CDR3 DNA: TGTGCCAGCAGCCAAGATGGAGCAGAAGAGACCCAGTACTTC. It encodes CASSQDGAEETQYF.

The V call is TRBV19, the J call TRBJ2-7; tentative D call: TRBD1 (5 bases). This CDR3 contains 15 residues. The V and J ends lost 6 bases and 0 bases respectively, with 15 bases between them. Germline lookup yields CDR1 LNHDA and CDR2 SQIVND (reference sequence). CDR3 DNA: TGTGCCAGTAGCCTTACGCAGGGTGACTCCTACGAGCAGTACTTC. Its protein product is CASSLTQGDSYEQYF.

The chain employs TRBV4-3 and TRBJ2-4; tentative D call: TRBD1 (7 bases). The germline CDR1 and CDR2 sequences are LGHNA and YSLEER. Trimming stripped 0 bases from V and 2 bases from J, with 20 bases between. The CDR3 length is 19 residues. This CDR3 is CASSQDGAGGPLTKNIQYF. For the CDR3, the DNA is TGCGCCAGCAGCCAAGACGGCGCAGGGGGGCCTCTAACCAAAAACATTCAGTACTTC.

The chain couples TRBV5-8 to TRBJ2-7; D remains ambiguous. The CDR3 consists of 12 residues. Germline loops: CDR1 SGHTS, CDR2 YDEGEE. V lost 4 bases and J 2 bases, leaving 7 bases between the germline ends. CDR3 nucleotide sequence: TGTGCCAGCAGCCCAAAAACCTACGAGCAGTACTTC. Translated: CASSPKTYEQYF.

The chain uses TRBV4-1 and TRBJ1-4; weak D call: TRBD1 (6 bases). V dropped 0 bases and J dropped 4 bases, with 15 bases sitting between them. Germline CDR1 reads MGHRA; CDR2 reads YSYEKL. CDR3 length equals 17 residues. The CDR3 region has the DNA TGCGCCAGCAGCCAAGAACAGGGAGGGTTCGGTAATGAAAAACTGTTTTTT. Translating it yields CASSQEQGGFGNEKLFF.

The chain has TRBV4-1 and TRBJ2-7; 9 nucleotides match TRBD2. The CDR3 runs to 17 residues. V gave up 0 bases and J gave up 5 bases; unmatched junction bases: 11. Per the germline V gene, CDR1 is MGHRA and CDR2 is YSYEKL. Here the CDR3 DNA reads TGCGCCAGCAGCCAAGAACTTGGGGCGGGAGGGAGCGACGAGCAGTACTTC. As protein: CASSQELGAGGSDEQYF.